The 20 T cell receptor beta chains reported below all come from one sample, sequenced in a study of cytotoxic CD8 clonotypes in ibrutinib-treated CLL. Repertoires were generated with immunoSEQ multiplex PCR, while TCRdb's copy carries only in-frame clones and drops some. The sample records 100,000 to 150,000 clones, approximately 85% being singletons. Source: PBMCs, taken after 24 months of ibrutinib treatment. These receptors all come from a human donor with chronic lymphocytic leukemia.

This clone was seen a few times. The chain employs TRBV15 and TRBJ1-6; D uncertain. V dropped 5 bases and J dropped 9 bases, with 8 bases sitting between them. This CDR3 has 12 amino acids. Germline V gene data show CDR1 as LNHNV and CDR2 as YYDKDF (reference sequence). CDR3 region: CATSGFGSPLHF. The CDR3 coding sequence is TGTGCCACCAGCGGGTTCGGTTCACCCCTCCACTTT.

V and J are TRBV11-1 and TRBJ2-1; no reliable D call. The ends were cut back, 5 bases at V and 3 bases at J, with 17 bases in the middle. The CDR3 is 16 residues long. Germline CDR1 is SGHAT and CDR2 is FQDESV (reference sequence). CDR3: CASSLPSWPNYNEQFF. The DNA for the CDR3 is TGTGCCAGCAGCCTCCCTTCCTGGCCAAACTACAATGAGCAGTTCTTC.

The chain carries TRBV5-1 and TRBJ1-5; D not certain. Germline CDR1 reads SGHRS; CDR2 reads YFSETQ. The germline V and J ends were trimmed by 0 bases and 9 bases, with 10 bases remaining between them. The CDR3 is 13 amino acids. The CDR3 nucleotides read TGCGCCAGCAGCTTGGAGGGATCGGGGCCCCAGCATTTT. Residues: CASSLEGSGPQHF.

The chain employs TRBV18 and TRBJ2-1, with 12 bases matching TRBD1. Germline CDR1 and CDR2: KGHSH and LQKENI. Trimming removed 0 bases from V and 8 bases from J; junction bases left unmatched: 5. This CDR3 spans 16 amino acids. Written as DNA, the CDR3 is TGTGCCAGCTCACCACCCGGGACAGGGGGCCTGGATGAGCAGTTCTTC. This sequence encodes CASSPPGTGGLDEQFF.

The gene calls are TRBV2 and TRBJ2-7; D not resolved. The CDR3 contains 14 residues. Germline V gene sequence: CDR1 SNHLY, CDR2 FYNNEI. Between the trimmed V and J ends, which lost 7 bases and 2 bases, there was a span of 15 bases. CDR3 DNA: TGTGCCAGCACTACCGTGGGCCTACCCTACGAGCAGTACTTC. It codes for CASTTVGLPYEQYF.

The rearrangement links TRBV30 to TRBJ2-3; D may be TRBD1 (8 bases). Trimming removed 3 bases from V and 6 bases from J, with 19 bases in between. The CDR3 sequence is 15 residues long. Germline assignment: CDR1 GTSNPN and CDR2 SVGIG (reference sequence). Here the CDR3 reads CAWSGQGAGVDTQYF. In nucleotides, the CDR3 is TGTGCCTGGAGCGGGCAGGGGGCGGGGGTTGATACGCAGTATTTT.

V usage is TRBV29-1 and J usage is TRBJ2-1; the D is unclear. The germline CDR1 and CDR2 sequences are SQVTM and ANQGSEA. Trimming removed 8 bases at V and 5 bases at J, with 10 bases between. The CDR3 is 11 residues long. The CDR3 region has the DNA TGCAGCCTCGGAAGAAACAATGAGCAGTTCTTC. It translates to CSLGRNNEQFF.

The chain employs TRBV18 and TRBJ2-4, with a possible D match to TRBD1 (5 bases). V lost 0 bases and J lost 1, with 13 bases in between. The CDR3 consists of 17 residues. CDR1 and CDR2 (germline): KGHSH, LQKENI. In nucleotides, the CDR3 is TGTGCCAGCTCACCACCGGACACCTCTTCTGCCAAAAACATTCAGTACTTC. As protein: CASSPPDTSSAKNIQYF.

The V gene is TRBV28, the J gene TRBJ2-1; TRBD2 matches at 13 bases. V dropped 3 bases and J dropped 7; count of bases not matched to a gene: 3. This CDR3 has 15 amino acids. From germline, CDR1 is MDHEN and CDR2 SYDVKM. CDR3 DNA sequence: TGTGCCAGCAGTTTGGGGACTAGCGGGATAAATGAGCAGTTCTTC. Protein sequence: CASSLGTSGINEQFF.

CDR3 DNA sequence: TGTGCCAGCAGCCCCTTCTCTGGAAACACCATATATTTT. This codes for CASSPFSGNTIYF. The gene calls are TRBV14 and TRBJ1-3, with no clear D. The V and J ends lost 4 bases and 0 bases respectively, with 4 bases between them. CDR3 length: 13 amino acids. Per the germline V gene, CDR1 is SGHDN and CDR2 is FVKESK.

The V call is TRBV28, the J call TRBJ2-3, with 9 bases matching TRBD1. Germline V lookup: CDR1 MDHEN, CDR2 SYDVKM. The CDR3 runs 18 residues. Losses at the gene ends were 5 bases for V and 0 bases for J; bases not matched to a gene: 12. The CDR3 loop is CASSTPYRDRDSTDTQYF. As DNA, the CDR3 is TGTGCCAGCAGTACTCCCTACCGGGACAGGGATAGCACAGATACGCAGTATTTT.

The rearrangement uses TRBV7-8 and TRBJ1-1; 8 positions match TRBD1. This CDR3 has 14 amino acids. J gave up 11 bases and V 2 bases, and 10 bases lay outside the gene matches. CDR1 and CDR2 from the germline V gene are SGHVS and FQNEAQ. CDR3 residues: CASSLNRQGRGAFF. CDR3 DNA sequence: TGTGCCAGCAGCTTAAATCGACAGGGGCGCGGGGCTTTCTTT.

This clone was picked up a small number of times. V is TRBV4-3 and J is TRBJ1-5, with D possibly being TRBD1 (6 bases). Looked up from germline, CDR1 is LGHNA and CDR2 is YSLEER. The ends were cut back, 3 bases at V and 6 bases at J, with 18 bases in the middle. The CDR3 runs to 16 residues. DNA of the CDR3: TGCGCCAGCAGCCAGCCGGGGGGCGCAGATAGTCAGCCCCAGCATTTT. Encoded protein: CASSQPGGADSQPQHF.

CDR3 nucleotides: TGTGCCAGCAGGGTTGGGGGGCTTGGCGCTGAAAAACTGTTTTTT. Translated, it gives CASRVGGLGAEKLFF. The chain couples TRBV28 to TRBJ1-4, with D possibly being TRBD1 (6 bases). This CDR3 is 15 amino acids long. Trimming took off 6 bases at V and 7 bases at J, with 18 bases between the two ends. CDR1 is MDHEN and CDR2 is SYDVKM in the germline V gene.

CDR3 protein: CAKEGPGTANSPLHF. The CDR3 DNA reads as TGTGCCAAAGAGGGTCCCGGGACAGCCAATTCACCCCTCCACTTT. V and J are TRBV2 and TRBJ1-6; TRBD1 aligns across 7 bases. Germline CDR1 is SNHLY and CDR2 is FYNNEI. With 10 bases clipped from V and 7 bases from J, the junction kept 13 bases outside the gene matches. This CDR3 spans 15 amino acids.

This clone was counted many times. This sequence joins TRBV7-3 and TRBJ2-1, with 7 bases matching TRBD1. The CDR3 sequence is 15 residues long. Trimming removed 2 bases from V and 9 bases from J; junction bases left unmatched: 10. Germline CDR1 and CDR2: SGHTA and FQGTGA. This CDR3 reads CASSLGTGVRGEQFF. As DNA, the CDR3 is TGTGCCAGCAGCTTAGGAACAGGGGTTCGTGGTGAGCAGTTCTTC.

The rearrangement joins TRBV30 to TRBJ1-2; D not certain. CDR1 and CDR2 from the germline V gene are GTSNPN and SVGIG (reference sequence). The ends were cut back, 7 bases at V and 0 bases at J, with 12 bases in the middle. The CDR3 consists of 13 residues. The CDR3 is CALQWRANYGYTF. In DNA, the CDR3 is TGTGCCTTACAGTGGCGGGCTAACTATGGCTACACCTTC.

The chain uses TRBV6-1 and TRBJ2-7; 10 bases line up with TRBD2. CDR1 is MNHNS and CDR2 is SASEGT in the germline V gene. With 3 bases clipped from V and 2 bases from J, the junction kept 4 bases outside the gene matches. This CDR3 contains 15 residues. The CDR3 is CASSESSGSPYEQYF. The CDR3 DNA sequence: TGTGCCAGCAGTGAGTCTAGCGGGAGCCCCTACGAGCAGTACTTC.

The chain links TRBV18 to TRBJ2-1; D not resolved. Germline V gives CDR1 KGHSH, CDR2 LQKENI. V lost 3 bases, J lost 6 bases, and 18 bases lay in between. The CDR3 has 16 residues. CDR3 amino acids: CASSPSEDSPGNEQFF. For the CDR3, the DNA is TGTGCCAGCTCACCGTCTGAGGATTCTCCTGGCAATGAGCAGTTCTTC. The entire variable domain, with the rest obtained from reference TRBV18 and TRBJ2-1, is as follows: NAGVMQNPRHLVRRRGQEARLRCSPMKGHSHVYWYRQLPEEGLKFMVYLQKENIIDESGMPKERFSAEFPKEGPSILRIQQVVRGDSAAYFCASSPSEDSPGNEQFFGPGTRLTVL.

This chain joins TRBV18 and TRBJ1-1, with no clear D. Germline CDR1 reads KGHSH; CDR2 reads LQKENI. The CDR3 totals 14 residues. Between the trimmed V and J ends, which lost 2 bases and 4 bases, there was a span of 11 bases. The CDR3: CASSPNEGSTEAFF. In DNA form, the CDR3 reads TGTGCCAGCTCACCAAATGAGGGTTCCACTGAAGCTTTCTTT.